The source of this TCR beta chain is a study of T-cell reconstitution after alpha-beta-depleted transplantation in children. Unique molecular identifiers were used in preparing the TCRbeta library. TCRdb used MiXCR to reprocess the PCR reads, holding one entry per CDR3 protein. This repertoire shows 150,000 to 250,000 distinct CDR3 sequences, about 6% found once; its top ten account for around 4.3%. This clonotype was found many times. The antigen is not known. Study-wide results and limits: The origin of alpha-beta T cells about two months after transplant was reportedly several hundred expanded graft clones. TCRbeta diversity was high at day 60 in some patients (a result of surviving recipient T cells and thymic progenitors). The main origin of T-cell counts and diversity one year after transplant was newly produced T cells.

Sequencing was performed on PBMCs, taken before TCRalphabeta/CD19-depleted stem cell transplant. The clonotype was recovered from a girl under two years old with combined immunodeficiency, due to receive a stem cell transplant.

The CDR3 DNA is TGCGCCAGCAGCCAGGGACAGGGGGGGAACGAGCAGTACTTC. Its protein product is CASSQGQGGNEQYF. The genes are TRBV4-3 and TRBJ2-7; 11 bases map to TRBD1. Germline V gene sequence: CDR1 LGHNA, CDR2 YSLEER. This CDR3 has 14 residues. The V and J ends lost 3 bases and 5 bases, in that order; junction bases with no gene match: 3.